The TCR beta chain described here comes from a study of blood T cells in healthy people across ages. Only a few counts were recorded for this clonotype. Its target is not known. Study outcomes and limitations: PBMCs went unsorted, and a conclusive naive versus antigen-experienced comparison was therefore prevented. Observed TCR beta diversity per million T cells went down as age went up. This fall followed a roughly linear course with age. Not knowing donor CMV status may have confounded expanded clonotype changes.

Ten milliliters of peripheral blood were drawn from each donor into EDTA-treated tubes. Primers used in a second PCR of roughly 7 to 12 cycles were a sample-barcoded 5' primer and a J-beta primer mix. TCRdb re-called the 5' RACE reads through MiXCR, storing one row per CDR3 protein. In the table there are about a million distinct CDR3 sequences, 35% to 40% of which are singletons. This sequence was found in a man aged 18 to 30 in good health. The sample taken for sequencing was blood.

The CDR3 loop reads CASATGSGNTEAFF. The CDR3 DNA is TGTGCCAGCGCGACAGGGAGTGGGAACACTGAAGCTTTCTTT. V is TRBV9 and J is TRBJ1-1; 7 nucleotides line up with TRBD1. Germline V gene lookup returns CDR1 SGDLS and CDR2 YYNGEE. J lost 1 base, V lost 7 bases, and 7 bases had no gene match. There are 14 residues in the CDR3.